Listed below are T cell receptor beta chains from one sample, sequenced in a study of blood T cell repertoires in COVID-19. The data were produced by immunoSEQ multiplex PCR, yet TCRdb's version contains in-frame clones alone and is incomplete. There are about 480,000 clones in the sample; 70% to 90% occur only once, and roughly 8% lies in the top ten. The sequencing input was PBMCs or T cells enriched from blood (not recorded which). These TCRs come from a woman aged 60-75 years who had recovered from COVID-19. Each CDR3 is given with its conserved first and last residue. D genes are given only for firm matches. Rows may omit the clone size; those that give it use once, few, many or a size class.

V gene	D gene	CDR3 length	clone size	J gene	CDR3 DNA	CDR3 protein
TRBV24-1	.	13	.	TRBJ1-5	TGTGCCACCAGTGATACAGGGAGTCAGCCCCAGCATTTT	CATSDTGSQPQHF
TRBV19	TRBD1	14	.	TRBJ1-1	TGTGCCAGTACCACTTGGGACAGGCATCTTGAAGCTTTCTTT	CASTTWDRHLEAFF
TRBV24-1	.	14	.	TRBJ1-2	TGTGCCACCAGTGATCCGACAAAATCCTATGGCTACACCTTC	CATSDPTKSYGYTF
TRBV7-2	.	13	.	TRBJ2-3	TGTGCCAGCAGCTTAGTCCACACAGATACGCAGTATTTT	CASSLVHTDTQYF
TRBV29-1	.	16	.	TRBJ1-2	TGCAGCGTTGAAGATCTCCCGACAGGAGCTAACTATGGCTACACCTTC	CSVEDLPTGANYGYTF
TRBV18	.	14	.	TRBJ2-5	TGTGCCAGCTCACCCCTCCTCAGCCAAGAGACCCAGTACTTC	CASSPLLSQETQYF
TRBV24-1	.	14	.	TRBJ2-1	TGTGCCACCAGTGATGCGGGGAACTACAATGAGCAGTTCTTC	CATSDAGNYNEQFF
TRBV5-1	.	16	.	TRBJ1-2	TGCGCCAGCAGCTTGGATAGGCAGGTCGCTAACTATGGCTACACCTTC	CASSLDRQVANYGYTF
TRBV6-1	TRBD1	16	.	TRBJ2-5	TGTGCCAGCAGTGAAGCGACTTGGACAGGAAAGGAGACCCAGTACTTC	CASSEATWTGKETQYF
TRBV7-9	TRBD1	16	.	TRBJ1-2	TGTGCCAGCAGTCCAAATCCCGGACAGGGGGGCTATGGCTACACCTTC	CASSPNPGQGGYGYTF
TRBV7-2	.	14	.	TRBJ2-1	TGTGCCAGCAGCGCTACGACAGGAAGGGCTGAGCAGTTCTTC	CASSATTGRAEQFF
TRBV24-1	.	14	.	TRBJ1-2	TGTGCCACCAGTGGTTCAGGGGAGATGGGAGGCTACACCTTC	CATSGSGEMGGYTF
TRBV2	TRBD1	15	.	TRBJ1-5	TGTGCCAGCAGGGGGCAGGGACAGGGAAATCAGCCCCAGCATTTT	CASRGQGQGNQPQHF
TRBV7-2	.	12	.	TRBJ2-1	TGTGCCAGCAGCCGCCCTAGAACTGAGCAGTTCTTC	CASSRPRTEQFF
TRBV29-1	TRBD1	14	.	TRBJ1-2	TGCAGCGTTGATCCGGGACAGGGGGCGCGCGGCTACACCTTC	CSVDPGQGARGYTF
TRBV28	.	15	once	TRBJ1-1	TGTGCCAGCAGTCCTGAGGGGGGGCGGAACACTGAAGCTTTCTTT	CASSPEGGRNTEAFF
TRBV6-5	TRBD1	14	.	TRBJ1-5	TGTGCCAGCATCTTTACAGGGGACAGTCAGCCCCAGCATTTT	CASIFTGDSQPQHF
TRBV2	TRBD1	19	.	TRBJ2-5	TGTGCCAGCAGTGAAATATTGACAGGGGGTTCCCCCTCCCAAGAGACCCAGTACTTC	CASSEILTGGSPSQETQYF
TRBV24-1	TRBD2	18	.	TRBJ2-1	TGTGCCACCAGTGATTTCGGAGGGCGGGGGGGCTCCTACAATGAGCAGTTCTTC	CATSDFGGRGGSYNEQFF
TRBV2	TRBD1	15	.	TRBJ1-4	TGTGCCAGCAGTCCCGAGACAGGGAATAATGAAAAACTGTTTTTT	CASSPETGNNEKLFF
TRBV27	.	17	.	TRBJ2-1	TGTGCCAGCAGTCCCTTATCCGGGACTCCCATAGGGAAGGAGCAGTTCTTC	CASSPLSGTPIGKEQFF
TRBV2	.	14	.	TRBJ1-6	TGTGCCAGCAAGAGGGGAGGCCCGTATTCACCCCTCCACTTT	CASKRGGPYSPLHF
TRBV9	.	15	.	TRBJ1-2	TGTGCCAGCAGCGTTGGGGACACTCCTAACTATGGCTACACCTTC	CASSVGDTPNYGYTF
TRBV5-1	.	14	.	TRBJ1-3	TGCGCCAGCAAGGTACAGAGCTCTGGAAACACCATATATTTT	CASKVQSSGNTIYF
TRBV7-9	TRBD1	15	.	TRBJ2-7	TGTGCCAGCAGCTCCACAGGGGGTGCGACCTACGAGCAGTACTTC	CASSSTGGATYEQYF
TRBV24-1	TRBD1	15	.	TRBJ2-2	TGTGCCACTCGACAGGGGGCGGAAGGGACCGGGGAGCTGTTTTTT	CATRQGAEGTGELFF
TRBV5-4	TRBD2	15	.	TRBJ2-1	TGTGCCAGCAGCCAAGCGGGGGGGCGGATAAATGAGCAGTTCTTC	CASSQAGGRINEQFF
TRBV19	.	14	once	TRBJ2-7	TGTGCCAGTAGTATGGCCCACAAGACCTACGAGCAGTACTTC	CASSMAHKTYEQYF
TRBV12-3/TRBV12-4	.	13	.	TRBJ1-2	TGTGCCAGCAGCGAGGCAATTAGCTATGGCTACACCTTC	CASSEAISYGYTF
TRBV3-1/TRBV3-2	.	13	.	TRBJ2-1	TGTGCCAGCAGCCAAGTTTGGGCAGGGGAGCAGTTCTTC	CASSQVWAGEQFF
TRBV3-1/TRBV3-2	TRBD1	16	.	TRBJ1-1	TGTGCCAGCAGCCAACAGGGGGCGGGGGTGTCGACTGAAGCTTTCTTT	CASSQQGAGVSTEAFF
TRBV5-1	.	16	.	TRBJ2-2	TGCGCCAGCAGCTTAGACAGCTCCTCTAACACCGGGGAGCTGTTTTTT	CASSLDSSSNTGELFF
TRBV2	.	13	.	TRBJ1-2	TGTGCCAGCAGTGAAGTCGGGGGTACTGGCTACACCTTC	CASSEVGGTGYTF
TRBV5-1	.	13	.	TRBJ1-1	TGCGCCAGCAGCACCGAACAGGGCTCTGAAGCTTTCTTT	CASSTEQGSEAFF
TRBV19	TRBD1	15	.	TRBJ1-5	TGTGCCAGTAGTATCGACAGGGAGGTCAGTCAGCCCCAGCATTTT	CASSIDREVSQPQHF
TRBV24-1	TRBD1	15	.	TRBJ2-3	TGTGCCACCAGTGATGTACAGGGGCACACAGATACGCAGTATTTT	CATSDVQGHTDTQYF
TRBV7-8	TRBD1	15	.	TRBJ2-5	TGTGCCAGCAGCTTAGGGACAGGGGGCGCGGAGACCCAGTACTTC	CASSLGTGGAETQYF
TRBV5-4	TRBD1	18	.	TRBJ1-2	TGTGCCAGCAGCTTCGGGACAGGGGGCTGGGTGCGGATCTATGGCTACACCTTC	CASSFGTGGWVRIYGYTF
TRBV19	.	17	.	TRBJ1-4	TGTGCCAGTAGTCGGCGGGGGAATAATGGGTTTAGTGAAAAACTGTTTTTT	CASSRRGNNGFSEKLFF
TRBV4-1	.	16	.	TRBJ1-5	TGCGCCAGCAGCCAAGGGATGGGAGAGACCAATCAGCCCCAGCATTTT	CASSQGMGETNQPQHF
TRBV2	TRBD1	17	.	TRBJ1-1	TGTGCCAGCAGTGTTTTTCGGGACAGGGGAATAAACACTGAAGCTTTCTTT	CASSVFRDRGINTEAFF
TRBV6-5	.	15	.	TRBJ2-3	TGTGCCAGCAGGCAGACACCGGCGAGGGTAGATACGCAGTATTTT	CASRQTPARVDTQYF
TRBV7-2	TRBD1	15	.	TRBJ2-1	TGTGCCAGCAGCCCCCAGGGGGCGTCCTACAATGAGCAGTTCTTC	CASSPQGASYNEQFF
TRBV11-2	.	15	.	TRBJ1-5	TGTGCCAGCAGCTATACAGGGAGTAGCAATCAGCCCCAGCATTTT	CASSYTGSSNQPQHF
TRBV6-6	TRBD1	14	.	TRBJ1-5	TGTGCCAGCAGTCGGGACAGTCAAAATCAGCCCCAGCATTTT	CASSRDSQNQPQHF
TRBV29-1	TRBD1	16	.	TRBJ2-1	TGCAGCGTCACTCCTAGACAGGGAAACTCCTACAATGAGCAGTTCTTC	CSVTPRQGNSYNEQFF
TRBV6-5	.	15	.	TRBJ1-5	TGTGCCAGCACCATGAGGTCGGCAGGGTATCAGCCCCAGCATTTT	CASTMRSAGYQPQHF
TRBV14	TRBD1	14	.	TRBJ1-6	TGTGCCAGCAGCCCAGGGACAGAGAATTCACCCCTCCACTTT	CASSPGTENSPLHF
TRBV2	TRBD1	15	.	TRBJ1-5	TGTGCCAGCAGTGGGGACAGGGGGTTCAAGGAGCCCCAGCATTTT	CASSGDRGFKEPQHF
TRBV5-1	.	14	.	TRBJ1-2	TGCGCCAGCAGCCTAAACGACAGACGTAATGGCTACACCTTC	CASSLNDRRNGYTF
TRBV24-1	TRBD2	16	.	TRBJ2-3	TGTGCCACCAGTGACCCAACAGCGGGGATACGAGATACGCAGTATTTT	CATSDPTAGIRDTQYF
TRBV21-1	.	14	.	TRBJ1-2	TGTGCCAGCAGCAAACAGGGAATTAACTATGGCTACACCTTC	CASSKQGINYGYTF
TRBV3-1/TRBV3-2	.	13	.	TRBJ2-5	TGTGCCAGCAGCCAAGTAACGACAGGGACCCAGTACTTC	CASSQVTTGTQYF
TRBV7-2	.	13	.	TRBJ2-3	TGTGCCAGCAGCCCTCAGGCCGCAGATACGCAGTATTTT	CASSPQAADTQYF